The present TCR beta chain was sequenced within a study of beta chain features in type 1 diabetes. Overall study results and limits: Healthy donors had naive, central memory and Treg TCRB repertoires that appeared less similar than those seen among patients.

Concerning this clone: Its antigen is unknown.

Sorting of CD4+ naive, central memory, regulatory and stem cell-like memory cells was performed via CD45RO/CCR7/CD25/CD127/CD95/CD27. The CDR3 loop spans 17 amino acids. CDR1 and CDR2 from the germline V gene are MDHEN and SYDVKM. Trimming removed 4 bases from V and 0 bases from J; junction bases left unmatched: 11. The isolated RNA, all of it, was reverse transcribed, so expressed TCRB transcripts were what got sequenced. Naive, central memory and regulatory T cell samples produced a mean of about 3.4 million reads. Sequenced by immunoSEQ multiplex PCR; TCRdb stores in-frame clones only, minus some. The table includes approximately 330,000 clones, roughly 9.6% detected once.

The chain is built from TRBV28 and TRBJ2-5, with 7 bases fitting TRBD1. This TCR came from a woman aged 30 to 39 in good health. Sequenced sample: naive CD4+ T cells from blood. CDR3 sequence: CASSSPRDSQHQETQYF. In DNA, the CDR3 is TGTGCCAGCAGTTCCCCCCGGGACAGCCAGCACCAAGAGACCCAGTACTTC. The full variable domain, with the rest looked up from reference TRBV28 and TRBJ2-5, is DVKVTQSSRYLVKRTGEKVFLECVQDMDHENMFWYRQDPGLGLRLIYFSYDVKMKEKGDIPEGYSVSREKKERFSLILESASTNQTSMYLCASSSPRDSQHQETQYFGPGTRLLVL.